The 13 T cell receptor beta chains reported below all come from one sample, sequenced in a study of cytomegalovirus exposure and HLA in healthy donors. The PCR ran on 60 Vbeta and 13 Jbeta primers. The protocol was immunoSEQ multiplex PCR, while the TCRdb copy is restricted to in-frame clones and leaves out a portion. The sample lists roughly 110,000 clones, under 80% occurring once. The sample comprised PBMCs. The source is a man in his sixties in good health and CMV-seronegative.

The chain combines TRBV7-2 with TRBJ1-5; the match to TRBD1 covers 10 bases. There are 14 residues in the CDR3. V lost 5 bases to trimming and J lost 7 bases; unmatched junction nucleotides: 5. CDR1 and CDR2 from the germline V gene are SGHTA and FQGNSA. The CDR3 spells CASSVTGGEQPQHF. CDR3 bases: TGTGCCAGCAGCGTGACAGGGGGCGAACAGCCCCAGCATTTT. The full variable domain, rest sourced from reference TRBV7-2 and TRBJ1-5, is GAGVSQSPSNKVTEKGKDVELRCDPISGHTALYWYRQSLGQGLEFLIYFQGNSAPDKSGLPSDRFSAERTGGSVSTLTIQRTQQEDSAVYLCASSVTGGEQPQHFGDGTRLSIL.

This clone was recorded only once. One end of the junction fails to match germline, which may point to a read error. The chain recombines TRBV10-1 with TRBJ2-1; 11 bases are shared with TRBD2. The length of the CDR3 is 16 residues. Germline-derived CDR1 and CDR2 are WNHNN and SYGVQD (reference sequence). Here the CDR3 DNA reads TGCGCCGAACGAGAGAAAAGAACTAGCGGGGGCCCAGCTCGGATCTTC. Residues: CAEREKRTSGGPARIF.

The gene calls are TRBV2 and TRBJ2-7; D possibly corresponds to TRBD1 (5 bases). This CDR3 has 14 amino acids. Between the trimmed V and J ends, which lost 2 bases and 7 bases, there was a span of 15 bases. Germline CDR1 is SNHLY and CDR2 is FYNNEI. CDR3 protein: CASSEMGREVEQYF. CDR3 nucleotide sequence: TGTGCCAGCAGTGAAATGGGCAGGGAAGTGGAGCAGTACTTC.

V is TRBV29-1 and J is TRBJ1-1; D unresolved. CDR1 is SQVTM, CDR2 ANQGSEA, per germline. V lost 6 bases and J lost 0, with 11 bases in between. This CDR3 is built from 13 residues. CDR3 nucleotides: TGCAGCGTGCGGGAGGATATGAACACTGAAGCTTTCTTT. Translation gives CSVREDMNTEAFF.

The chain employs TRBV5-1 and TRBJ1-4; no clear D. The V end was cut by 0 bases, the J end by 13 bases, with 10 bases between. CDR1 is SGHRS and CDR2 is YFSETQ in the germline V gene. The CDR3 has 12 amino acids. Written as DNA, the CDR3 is TGCGCCAGCAGCTTGGACAGTGGGAGACTGTTTTTT. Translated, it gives CASSLDSGRLFF.

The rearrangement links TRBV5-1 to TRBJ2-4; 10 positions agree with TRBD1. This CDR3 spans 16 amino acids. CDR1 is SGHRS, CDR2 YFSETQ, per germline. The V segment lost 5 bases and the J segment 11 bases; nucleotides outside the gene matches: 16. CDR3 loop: CASRSAPGQGISFQYF. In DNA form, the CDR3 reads TGCGCCAGCAGATCTGCCCCGGGACAGGGGATTTCCTTTCAGTACTTC.

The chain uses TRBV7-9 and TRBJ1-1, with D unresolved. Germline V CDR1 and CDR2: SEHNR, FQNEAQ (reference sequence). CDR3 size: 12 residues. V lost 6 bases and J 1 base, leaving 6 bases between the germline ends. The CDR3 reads CASRGENTEAFF. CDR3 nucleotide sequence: TGTGCCAGCAGGGGAGAGAACACTGAAGCTTTCTTT.

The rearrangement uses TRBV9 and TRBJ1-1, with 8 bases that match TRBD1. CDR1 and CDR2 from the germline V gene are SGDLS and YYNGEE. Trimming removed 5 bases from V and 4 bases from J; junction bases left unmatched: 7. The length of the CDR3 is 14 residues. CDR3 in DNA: TGTGCCAGCAGTTCCCAGACAGGGGTCACTGAAGCTTTCTTT. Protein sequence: CASSSQTGVTEAFF.

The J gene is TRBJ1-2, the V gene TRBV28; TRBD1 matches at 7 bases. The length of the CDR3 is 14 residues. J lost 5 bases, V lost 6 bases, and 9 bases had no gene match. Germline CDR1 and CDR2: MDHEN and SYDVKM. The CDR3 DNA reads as TGTGCCAGCAGCTCTCCGGGACAGACTTATGGCTACACCTTC. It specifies CASSSPGQTYGYTF.

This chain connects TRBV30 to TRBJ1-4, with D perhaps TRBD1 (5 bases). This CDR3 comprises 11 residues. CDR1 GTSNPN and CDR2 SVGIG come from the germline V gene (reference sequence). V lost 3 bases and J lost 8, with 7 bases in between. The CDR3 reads CAWRGGEKLFF. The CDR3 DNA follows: TGTGCCTGGAGGGGGGGAGAAAAACTGTTTTTT.

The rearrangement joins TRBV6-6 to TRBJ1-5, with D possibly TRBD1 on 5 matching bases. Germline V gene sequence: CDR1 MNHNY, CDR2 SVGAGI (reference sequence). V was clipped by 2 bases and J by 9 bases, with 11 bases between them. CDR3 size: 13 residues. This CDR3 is CASSYETDRPQHF. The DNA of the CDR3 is TGTGCCAGCAGTTACGAGACAGATCGGCCCCAGCATTTT.

The CDR3 loop is CASSHSGESYNEQFF. CDR3 DNA: TGTGCCAGCAGCCATAGCGGGGAATCCTACAATGAGCAGTTCTTC. The V call is TRBV6-6, the J call TRBJ2-1; 8 nucleotides line up with TRBD2. This CDR3 contains 15 residues. V dropped 6 bases and J dropped 1; count of bases not matched to a gene: 5. Germline CDR1 MNHNY, CDR2 SVGAGI (reference sequence).

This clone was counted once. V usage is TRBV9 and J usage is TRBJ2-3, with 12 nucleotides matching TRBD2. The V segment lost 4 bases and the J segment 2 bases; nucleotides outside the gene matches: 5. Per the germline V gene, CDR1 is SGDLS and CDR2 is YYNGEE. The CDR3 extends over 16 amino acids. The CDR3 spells CASSYGLAGITDTQYF. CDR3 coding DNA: TGTGCCAGCAGCTATGGACTAGCGGGGATCACAGATACGCAGTATTTT. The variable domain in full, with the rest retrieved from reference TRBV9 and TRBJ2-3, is DSGVTQTPKHLITATGQRVTLRCSPRSGDLSVYWYQQSLDQGLQFLIQYYNGEERAKGNILERFSAQQFPDLHSELNLSSLELGDSALYFCASSYGLAGITDTQYFGPGTRLTVL.